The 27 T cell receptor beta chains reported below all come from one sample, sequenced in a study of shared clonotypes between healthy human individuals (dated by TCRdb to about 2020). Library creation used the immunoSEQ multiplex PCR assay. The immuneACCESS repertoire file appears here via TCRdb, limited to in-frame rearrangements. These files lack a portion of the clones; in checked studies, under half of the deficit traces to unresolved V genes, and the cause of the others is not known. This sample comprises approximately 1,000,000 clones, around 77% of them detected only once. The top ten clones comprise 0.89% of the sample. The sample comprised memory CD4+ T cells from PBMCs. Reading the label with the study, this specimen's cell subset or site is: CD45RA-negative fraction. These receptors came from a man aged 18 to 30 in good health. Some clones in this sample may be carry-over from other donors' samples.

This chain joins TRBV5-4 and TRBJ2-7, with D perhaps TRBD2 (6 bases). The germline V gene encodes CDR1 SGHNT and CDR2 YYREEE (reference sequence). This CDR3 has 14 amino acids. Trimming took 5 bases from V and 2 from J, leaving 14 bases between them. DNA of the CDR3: TGTGCCAGCAGTCTTAAGCGGGCTCCCTACGAGCAGTACTTC. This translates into CASSLKRAPYEQYF.

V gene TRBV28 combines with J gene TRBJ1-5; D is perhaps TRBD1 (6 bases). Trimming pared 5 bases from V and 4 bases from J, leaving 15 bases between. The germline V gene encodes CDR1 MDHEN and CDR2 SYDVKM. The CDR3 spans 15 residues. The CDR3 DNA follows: TGTGCCAGCAGTCCCCCGGGACAATCTAATCAGCCCCAGCATTTT. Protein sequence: CASSPPGQSNQPQHF.

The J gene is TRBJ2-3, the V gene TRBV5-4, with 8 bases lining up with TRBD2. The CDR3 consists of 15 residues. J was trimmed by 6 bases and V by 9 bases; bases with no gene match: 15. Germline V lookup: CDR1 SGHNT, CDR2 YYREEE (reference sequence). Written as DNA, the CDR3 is TGTGCCACTTCAAACGGACTAGCAGGGCTGGATACGCAGTATTTT. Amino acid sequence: CATSNGLAGLDTQYF.

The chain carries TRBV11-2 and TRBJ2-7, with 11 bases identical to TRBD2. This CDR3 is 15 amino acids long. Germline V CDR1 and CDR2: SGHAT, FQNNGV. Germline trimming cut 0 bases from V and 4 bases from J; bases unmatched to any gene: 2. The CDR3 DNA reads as TGTGCCAGCAGCTTAGATGGGACTAGCGGTTACGAGCAGTACTTC. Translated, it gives CASSLDGTSGYEQYF.

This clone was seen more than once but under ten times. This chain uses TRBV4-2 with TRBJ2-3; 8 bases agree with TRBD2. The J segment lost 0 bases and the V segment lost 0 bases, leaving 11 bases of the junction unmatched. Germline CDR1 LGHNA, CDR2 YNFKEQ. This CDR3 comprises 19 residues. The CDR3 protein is CASSQEGRELAASTDTQYF. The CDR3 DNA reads TGTGCCAGCAGCCAAGAGGGTAGAGAACTAGCGGCTAGCACAGATACGCAGTATTTT.

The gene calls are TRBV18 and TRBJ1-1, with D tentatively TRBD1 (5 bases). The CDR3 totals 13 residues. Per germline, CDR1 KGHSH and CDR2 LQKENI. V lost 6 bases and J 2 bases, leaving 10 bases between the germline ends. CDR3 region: CASSWDFNTEAFF. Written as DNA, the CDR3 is TGTGCCAGCTCTTGGGACTTTAACACTGAAGCTTTCTTT.

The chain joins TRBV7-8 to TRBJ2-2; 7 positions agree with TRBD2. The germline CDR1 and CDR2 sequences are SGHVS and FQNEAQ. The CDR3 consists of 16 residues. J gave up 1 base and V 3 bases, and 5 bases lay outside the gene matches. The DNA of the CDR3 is TGTGCCAGCAGCTTGAGGACTAGAGGGAACACCGGGGAGCTGTTTTTT. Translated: CASSLRTRGNTGELFF.

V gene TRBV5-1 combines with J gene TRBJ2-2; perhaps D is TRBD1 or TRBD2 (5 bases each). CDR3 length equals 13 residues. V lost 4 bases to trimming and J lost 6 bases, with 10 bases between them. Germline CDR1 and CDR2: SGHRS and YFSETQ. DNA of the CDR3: TGCGCCAGCAGCCCGGGGCAGTCCGGGGAGCTGTTTTTT. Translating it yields CASSPGQSGELFF.

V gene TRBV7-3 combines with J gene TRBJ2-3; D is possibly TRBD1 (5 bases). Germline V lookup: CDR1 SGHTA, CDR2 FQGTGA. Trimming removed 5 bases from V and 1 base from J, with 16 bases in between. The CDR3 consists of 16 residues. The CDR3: CASSLHGFRGTDTQYF. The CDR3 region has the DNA TGTGCCAGCAGCCTCCATGGGTTCAGGGGCACAGATACGCAGTATTTT.

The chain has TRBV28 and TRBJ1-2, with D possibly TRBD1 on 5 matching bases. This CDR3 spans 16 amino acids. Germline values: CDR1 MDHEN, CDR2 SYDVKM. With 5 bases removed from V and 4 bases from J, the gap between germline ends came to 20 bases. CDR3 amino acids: CASSLFQGAQSYGYTF. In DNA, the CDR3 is TGTGCCAGCAGTCTGTTCCAAGGGGCCCAATCCTATGGCTACACCTTC.

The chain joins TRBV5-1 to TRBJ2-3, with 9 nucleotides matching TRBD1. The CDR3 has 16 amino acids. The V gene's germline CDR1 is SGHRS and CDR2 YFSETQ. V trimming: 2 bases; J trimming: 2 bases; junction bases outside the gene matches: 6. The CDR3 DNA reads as TGCGCCAGCAGCTTTTACGGGACAGGGCACACAGATACGCAGTATTTT. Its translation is CASSFYGTGHTDTQYF.

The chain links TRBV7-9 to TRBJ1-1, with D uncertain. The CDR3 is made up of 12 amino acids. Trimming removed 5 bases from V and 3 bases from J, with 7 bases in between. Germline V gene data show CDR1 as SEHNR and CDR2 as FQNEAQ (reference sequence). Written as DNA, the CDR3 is TGTGCCAGCAGCGCCCGGGACACTGAAGCTTTCTTT. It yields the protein CASSARDTEAFF.

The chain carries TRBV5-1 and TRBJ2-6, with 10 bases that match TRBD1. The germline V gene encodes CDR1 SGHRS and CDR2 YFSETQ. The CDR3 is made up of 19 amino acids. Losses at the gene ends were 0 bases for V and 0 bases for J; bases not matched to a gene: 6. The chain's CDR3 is CASSLGQGAFLSGANVLTF. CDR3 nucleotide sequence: TGCGCCAGCAGCTTGGGACAGGGGGCTTTTCTCTCTGGGGCCAACGTCCTGACTTTC.

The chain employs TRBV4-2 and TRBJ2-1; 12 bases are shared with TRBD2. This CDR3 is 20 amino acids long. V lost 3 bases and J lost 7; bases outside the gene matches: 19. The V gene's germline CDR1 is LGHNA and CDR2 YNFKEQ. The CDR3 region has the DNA TGTGCCAGCAGCCAGTACCACGGCACTAGCGGGAGGTCGGGTTTGAATGAGCAGTTCTTC. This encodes CASSQYHGTSGRSGLNEQFF.

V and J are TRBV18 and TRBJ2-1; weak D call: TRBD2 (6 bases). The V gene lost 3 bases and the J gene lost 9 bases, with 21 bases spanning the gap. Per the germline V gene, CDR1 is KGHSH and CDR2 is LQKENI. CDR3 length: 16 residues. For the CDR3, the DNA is TGTGCCAGCTCACCCAGAGGGGAGGCGGGTTCTGCTGAGCAGTTCTTC. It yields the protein CASSPRGEAGSAEQFF. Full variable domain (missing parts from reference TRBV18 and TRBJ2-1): NAGVMQNPRHLVRRRGQEARLRCSPMKGHSHVYWYRQLPEEGLKFMVYLQKENIIDESGMPKERFSAEFPKEGPSILRIQQVVRGDSAAYFCASSPRGEAGSAEQFFGPGTRLTVL.

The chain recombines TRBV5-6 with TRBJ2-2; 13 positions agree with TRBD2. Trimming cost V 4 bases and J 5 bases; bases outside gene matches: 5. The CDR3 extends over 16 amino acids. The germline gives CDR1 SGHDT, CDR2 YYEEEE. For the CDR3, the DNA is TGTGCCAGCAGCCCCGGGACTAGCGGGATTACCGGGGAGCTGTTTTTT. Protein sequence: CASSPGTSGITGELFF.

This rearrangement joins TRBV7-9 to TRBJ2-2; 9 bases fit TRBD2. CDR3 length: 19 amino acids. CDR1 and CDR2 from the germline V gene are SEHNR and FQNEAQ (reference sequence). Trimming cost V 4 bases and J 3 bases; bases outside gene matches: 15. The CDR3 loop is CASSSFKGSGRTDTGELFF. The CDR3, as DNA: TGTGCCAGCAGCTCCTTTAAAGGTAGCGGGAGAACGGACACCGGGGAGCTGTTTTTT.

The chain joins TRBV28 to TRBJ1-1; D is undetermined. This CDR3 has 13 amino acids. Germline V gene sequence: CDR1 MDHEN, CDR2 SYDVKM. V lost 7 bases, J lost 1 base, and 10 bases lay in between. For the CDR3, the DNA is TGTGCCAGCAATCGGGTTCCGAACACTGAAGCTTTCTTT. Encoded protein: CASNRVPNTEAFF.

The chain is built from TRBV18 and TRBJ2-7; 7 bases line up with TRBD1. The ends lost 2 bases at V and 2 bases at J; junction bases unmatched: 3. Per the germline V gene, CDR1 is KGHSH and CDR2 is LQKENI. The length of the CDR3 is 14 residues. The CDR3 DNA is TGTGCCAGCTCACCAGTGACAGGGCCCTACGAGCAGTACTTC. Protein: CASSPVTGPYEQYF.

DNA of the CDR3: TGTGCCAGCAGTTACTCGTGGCGGGGGGGGAACATTCAGTACTTC. Its translation: CASSYSWRGGNIQYF. The chain combines TRBV6-5 with TRBJ2-4; 9 nucleotides align to TRBD2. V gave up 0 bases and J gave up 7 bases; unmatched junction bases: 4. Germline-derived CDR1 and CDR2 are MNHEY and SVGAGI. The CDR3 spans 15 residues.

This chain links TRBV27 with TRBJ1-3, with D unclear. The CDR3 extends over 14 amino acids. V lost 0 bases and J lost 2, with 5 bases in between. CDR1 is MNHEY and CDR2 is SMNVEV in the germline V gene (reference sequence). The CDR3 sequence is CASSLSFTGNTIYF. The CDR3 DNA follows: TGTGCCAGCAGTTTATCGTTTACTGGAAACACCATATATTTT.

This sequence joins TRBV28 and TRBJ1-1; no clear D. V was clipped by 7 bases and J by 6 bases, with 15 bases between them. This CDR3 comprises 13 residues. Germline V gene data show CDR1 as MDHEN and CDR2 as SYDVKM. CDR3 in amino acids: CASTEGLVAEAFF. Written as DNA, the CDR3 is TGTGCCAGCACCGAGGGATTGGTTGCTGAAGCTTTCTTT.

The CDR3 is CASSLSLAEETQYF. The CDR3 DNA sequence: TGCGCCAGCAGCTTGTCGCTAGCGGAAGAGACCCAGTACTTC. The chain recombines TRBV5-1 with TRBJ2-5; TRBD2 aligns across 7 bases. After removal of 1 base from V and 3 bases from J, the junction contained 3 bases not matched to a gene. From germline, CDR1 is SGHRS and CDR2 YFSETQ. This CDR3 spans 14 amino acids.

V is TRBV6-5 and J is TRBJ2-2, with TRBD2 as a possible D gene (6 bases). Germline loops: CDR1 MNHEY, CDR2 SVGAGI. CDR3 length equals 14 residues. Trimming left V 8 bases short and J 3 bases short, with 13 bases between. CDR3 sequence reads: CASQLRGDTGELFF. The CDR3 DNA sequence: TGTGCCAGCCAATTGCGGGGAGACACCGGGGAGCTGTTTTTT.

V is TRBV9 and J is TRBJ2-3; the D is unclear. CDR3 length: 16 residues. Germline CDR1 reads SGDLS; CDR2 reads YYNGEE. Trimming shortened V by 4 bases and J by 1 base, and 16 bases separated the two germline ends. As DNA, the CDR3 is TGTGCCAGCAGCCTTACAGTGTTCGGGCGCACAGATACGCAGTATTTT. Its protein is CASSLTVFGRTDTQYF.

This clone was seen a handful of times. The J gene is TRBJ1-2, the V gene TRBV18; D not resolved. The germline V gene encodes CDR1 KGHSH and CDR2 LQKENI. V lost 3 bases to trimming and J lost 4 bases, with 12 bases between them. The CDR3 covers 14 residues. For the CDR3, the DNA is TGTGCCAGCTCACCTGACACACGGAGCTATGGCTACACCTTC. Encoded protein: CASSPDTRSYGYTF.

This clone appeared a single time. The CDR3 loop reads CSVEVFGTVEGYEQYF. The CDR3 region has the DNA TGCAGCGTTGAAGTCTTCGGGACAGTTGAAGGTTACGAGCAGTACTTC. The chain links TRBV29-1 to TRBJ2-7; the match to TRBD1 covers 7 bases. V gave up 1 base and J gave up 4 bases; unmatched junction bases: 13. The CDR3 consists of 16 residues. Germline lookup yields CDR1 SQVTM and CDR2 ANQGSEA.